The 28 T cell receptor beta chains below were found in one sample sequenced in a study of blood T cells in healthy people across ages. The second PCR ran 7 to 11 cycles with a sample-barcoded 5' primer and J-beta primers. MiXCR was run by TCRdb on the 5' RACE reads, yielding one entry per CDR3 protein. The sample includes some 290,000 distinct CDR3 sequences, roughly 29% of them seen just once. The sample consisted of blood. These receptors were taken from a woman aged 65 to 85 in good health.

The rearrangement links TRBV20-1 to TRBJ2-1; 7 bases map to TRBD2. V lost 2 bases, J lost 9 bases, and 7 bases stayed unmatched. The CDR3 consists of 13 residues. CDR1 is DFQATT and CDR2 is SNEGSKA in the germline V gene (reference sequence). DNA of the CDR3: TGCAGTGCTAGACGCCCGACTAGCCTTGAGCAGTTCTTC. Translated: CSARRPTSLEQFF.

The chain combines TRBV2 with TRBJ2-7; D gene unclear. V lost 4 bases and J 4 bases, leaving 8 bases between the germline ends. Germline CDR1 and CDR2: SNHLY and FYNNEI. CDR3 length equals 12 residues. CDR3 amino acids: CASSVVSYEQYF. CDR3 DNA sequence: TGTGCCAGCAGTGTGGTCTCATACGAGCAGTACTTC.

In its sample, this clonotype was seen a few times. Written as DNA, the CDR3 is TGTGCCAGCAATGACCTACAGGGGAATGAGCAGTTCTTC. This encodes CASNDLQGNEQFF. The gene calls are TRBV6-1 and TRBJ2-1, with TRBD1 matching over 7 bases. The CDR3 has 13 residues. After removal of 7 bases from V and 7 bases from J, the junction contained 7 bases not matched to a gene. CDR1 MNHNS and CDR2 SASEGT come from the germline V gene.

This clonotype was counted once. This rearrangement joins TRBV5-1 to TRBJ2-1; TRBD2 matches at 12 bases. J lost 10 bases, V lost 0 bases, and 11 bases had no gene match. The CDR3 spans 17 residues. Per the germline V gene, CDR1 is SGHRS and CDR2 is YFSETQ. The CDR3 region is CASSLDDLAGGDREQFF. In DNA, the CDR3 is TGCGCCAGCAGCTTGGACGATCTAGCGGGGGGGGATCGGGAGCAGTTCTTC.

Written as DNA, the CDR3 is TGCAGTGCTAGAGCCCGGACCGGGACAGTCATCCATGGCTACACCTTC. This sequence encodes CSARARTGTVIHGYTF. This chain uses TRBV20-1 with TRBJ1-2; 7 bases are a match to TRBD1. CDR3 length: 16 residues. The germline V gene encodes CDR1 DFQATT and CDR2 SNEGSKA (reference sequence). The V gene end was trimmed by 1 base and the J gene end by 6 bases; junction bases not matched to a gene: 14.

The V call is TRBV11-2, the J call TRBJ2-1; TRBD2 agrees at 9 bases. CDR1 and CDR2 from the germline V gene are SGHAT and FQNNGV. J was trimmed by 8 bases and V by 2 bases; bases with no gene match: 4. The CDR3 has 14 amino acids. The chain's CDR3 is CASSLLRTSDEQFF. CDR3 coding DNA: TGTGCCAGCAGCTTACTGCGGACTAGCGATGAGCAGTTCTTC.

In this sample, this clonotype turned up a few times. V is TRBV6-5 and J is TRBJ1-5; no clear D gene. This CDR3 comprises 14 residues. The V end was cut by 6 bases, the J end by 3 bases, with 12 bases between. CDR1 and CDR2 (germline): MNHEY, SVGAGI. This CDR3 is CASRLGQANQPQHF. The CDR3 DNA reads as TGTGCCAGCAGGCTCGGGCAGGCCAATCAGCCCCAGCATTTT.

The chain links TRBV7-2 to TRBJ2-5, with TRBD1 identical over 9 bases. CDR3 length: 16 residues. The V segment lost 5 bases and the J segment 5 bases; nucleotides outside the gene matches: 12. The germline CDR1 and CDR2 sequences are SGHTA and FQGNSA. The CDR3 DNA reads as TGTGCCAGCAGCAAAGCCTCCGGGACAGGGTCGGAGACCCAGTACTTC. This encodes CASSKASGTGSETQYF. Filled out from reference TRBV7-2 and TRBJ2-5, the complete variable domain reads GAGVSQSPSNKVTEKGKDVELRCDPISGHTALYWYRQSLGQGLEFLIYFQGNSAPDKSGLPSDRFSAERTGGSVSTLTIQRTQQEDSAVYLCASSKASGTGSETQYFGPGTRLLVL.

This clonotype occurred a few times. The chain links TRBV20-1 to TRBJ2-5; tentative D call: TRBD1 (6 bases). CDR1 DFQATT and CDR2 SNEGSKA come from the germline V gene (reference sequence). CDR3 length equals 12 residues. V lost 5 bases to trimming and J lost 3 bases, with 10 bases between them. DNA of the CDR3: TGCAGTGCTTTACAGGGTAAAGAGACCCAGTACTTC. It is translated as CSALQGKETQYF.

The rearrangement joins TRBV10-3 to TRBJ2-1; D not resolved. The germline CDR1 and CDR2 sequences are ENHRY and SYGVKD. V lost 3 bases to trimming and J lost 4 bases, with 22 bases between them. The length of the CDR3 is 18 residues. The DNA for the CDR3 is TGTGCCATCAGTGACGTTGGTGGCTATCAACCTGTATACAATGAGCAGTTCTTC. Encoded protein: CAISDVGGYQPVYNEQFF.

This clonotype was counted a few times. This chain links TRBV5-1 with TRBJ2-1, with unresolved D. The length of the CDR3 is 13 residues. Trimming cost V 5 bases and J 5 bases, with 11 bases left between them. Germline CDR1 and CDR2: SGHRS and YFSETQ. The DNA for the CDR3 is TGCGCCAGCAGTCTATATCTTGACAATGAGCAGTTCTTC. Amino acids: CASSLYLDNEQFF.

The V and J genes are TRBV15 and TRBJ1-3; unclear D gene. V was pared by 2 bases and J by 11 bases, with 13 bases between. Germline loops: CDR1 LNHNV, CDR2 YYDKDF (reference sequence). The CDR3 runs to 13 residues. The CDR3 sequence is CATSRSGSGPIYF. The CDR3 DNA follows: TGTGCCACCAGCAGATCTGGGTCCGGCCCCATATATTTT. Looking up the rest from reference TRBV15 and TRBJ1-3 gives the full variable domain: DAMVIQNPRYQVTQFGKPVTLSCSQTLNHNVMYWYQQKSSQAPKLLFHYYDKDFNNEADTPDNFQSRRPNTSFCFLDIRSPGLGDTAMYLCATSRSGSGPIYFGEGSWLTVV.

The chain couples TRBV21-1 to TRBJ2-3; whether TRBD2, the table's D call, matches the DNA was not checked. TRBV21-1 is given as a pseudogene. CDR3 length: 18 amino acids. CDR3 loop: CASSKFPLGHRNTDTQYF. CDR3 DNA: TGTGCCAGCAGCAAATTCCCCCTAGGACATCGGAACACAGATACGCAGTATTTT.

This clonotype appeared a few times. The gene calls are TRBV2 and TRBJ2-7; unclear D gene. Germline V lookup: CDR1 SNHLY, CDR2 FYNNEI. V was clipped by 7 bases and J by 4 bases, with 11 bases between them. This CDR3 is 12 amino acids long. DNA for the CDR3: TGTGCCAGCAAACCTGGCAGGTACGAGCAGTACTTC. The encoded protein is CASKPGRYEQYF.

This clonotype occurred many times. The chain recombines TRBV29-1 with TRBJ2-3; D assignment may be TRBD1 or TRBD2 (5 bases each). Looked up from germline, CDR1 is SQVTM and CDR2 is ANQGSEA. The CDR3 runs to 13 residues. V was pared by 6 bases and J by 8 bases, with 18 bases between. This CDR3 is CSVMEDLRGTQYF. CDR3 sequence (DNA): TGCAGCGTGATGGAGGATCTAAGGGGTACGCAGTATTTT.

This clonotype has only a few counts. The V gene is TRBV10-2, the J gene TRBJ1-4; possible D gene TRBD1, 6 bases. There are 12 residues in the CDR3. Germline lookup yields CDR1 WSHSY and CDR2 SAAADI. V lost 7 bases to trimming and J lost 8 bases, with 11 bases between them. CDR3 sequence (DNA): TGCGCCAGCACTGGACAGTTAGAAAAACTGTTTTTT. Translation: CASTGQLEKLFF.

This clonotype occurred a few times. V gene TRBV27 combines with J gene TRBJ2-5, with D perhaps TRBD2 (5 bases). Germline loops: CDR1 MNHEY, CDR2 SMNVEV (reference sequence). V lost 6 bases and J 4 bases, leaving 12 bases between the germline ends. The CDR3 has 13 amino acids. In DNA, the CDR3 is TGTGCCAGCAGAGTGGCGGGCTCAGAGACCCAGTACTTC. It codes for CASRVAGSETQYF.

This chain uses TRBV10-3 with TRBJ2-5; TRBD2 matches 11 bases. V lost 6 bases and J lost 4; bases outside the gene matches: 16. Germline assignment: CDR1 ENHRY and CDR2 SYGVKD. The CDR3 totals 18 residues. CDR3 coding DNA: TGTGCCATCAGCGACCCTACTAGCGGGAGAAGGGCGGCAGAGACCCAGTACTTC. Translating it yields CAISDPTSGRRAAETQYF.

The V call is TRBV12-3 or TRBV12-4, the J call TRBJ2-1, with D possibly being TRBD2 (5 bases). The CDR3 totals 11 residues. Trimming removed 8 bases at V and 9 bases at J, with 11 bases between. The CDR3 loop reads CASRQGGEQFF. Written as DNA, the CDR3 is TGTGCCAGCCGTCAAGGAGGTGAGCAGTTCTTC.

About this clonotype: Just one base apart from a much larger clone, this may be a read error. Written as DNA, the CDR3 is TGCAGCGTTGACGGGGATAGCACAGGTACGCAGTATTTT. Its protein is CSVDGDSTGTQYF. The rearrangement joins TRBV29-1 to TRBJ2-3; D may correspond to TRBD1 or TRBD2 (5 bases each). CDR1 SQVTM and CDR2 ANQGSEA come from the germline V gene. The CDR3 spans 13 residues.

This clonotype appeared a few times. This CDR3 is CASSPDRLKRVGNQPQHF. The CDR3 region has the DNA TGTGCCAGCAGTCCTGACAGGCTAAAGAGGGTCGGCAATCAGCCCCAGCATTTT. The V call is TRBV28, the J call TRBJ1-5; D may be TRBD1 (6 bases). The V gene's germline CDR1 is MDHEN and CDR2 SYDVKM. There are 18 residues in the CDR3. Between the trimmed V and J ends, which lost 5 bases and 2 bases, there was a span of 22 bases.

This chain connects TRBV20-1 to TRBJ2-5; TRBD2 aligns across 9 bases. Losses at the gene ends were 5 bases for V and 9 bases for J; bases not matched to a gene: 16. CDR1 is DFQATT, CDR2 SNEGSKA, per germline (reference sequence). The CDR3 is 15 residues long. The CDR3 nucleotides are TGCAGTGCTGTCCGGAGAGCGGGAGGTCGTCAGGCCCAGTACTTC. This translates into CSAVRRAGGRQAQYF.

In its sample, this clonotype was seen a few times. V and J are TRBV6-1 and TRBJ1-5; D not resolved. This CDR3 comprises 18 residues. From germline, CDR1 is MNHNS and CDR2 SASEGT. V was pared by 5 bases and J by 3 bases, with 23 bases between. DNA of the CDR3: TGTGCCAGCAGTCCGAATTCAGTAGGAGGGATGATCAATCAGCCCCAGCATTTT. Translating gives CASSPNSVGGMINQPQHF.

The sample holds a few counts of this clonotype. The chain has TRBV4-1 and TRBJ2-1, with TRBD2 identical over 7 bases. The CDR3 extends over 13 amino acids. Germline trimming cut 0 bases from V and 9 bases from J; bases unmatched to any gene: 2. Per the germline V gene, CDR1 is MGHRA and CDR2 is YSYEKL. CDR3 sequence reads: CASSQDPGGEQFF. The CDR3 DNA is TGCGCCAGCAGCCAAGACCCGGGGGGTGAGCAGTTCTTC.

The chain combines TRBV5-6 with TRBJ2-3; no reliable D call. The germline V gene has CDR1 SGHDT and CDR2 YYEEEE. The V gene lost 0 bases and the J gene lost 4 bases, with 6 bases spanning the gap. The CDR3 spans 13 residues. The CDR3 DNA sequence: TGTGCCAGCAGCTTGGTCAGATCAGATACGCAGTATTTT. It specifies CASSLVRSDTQYF.

This clonotype was observed a handful of times. The chain recombines TRBV28 with TRBJ1-5; 8 bases are a match to TRBD1. There are 16 residues in the CDR3. The V and J ends lost 5 bases and 7 bases, in that order; junction bases with no gene match: 13. The germline V gene encodes CDR1 MDHEN and CDR2 SYDVKM. CDR3 residues: CASSAPGTGTPQPQHF. CDR3 nucleotide sequence: TGTGCCAGCAGTGCACCTGGGACAGGAACACCGCAGCCCCAGCATTTT.

This clonotype occurred a few times. This chain connects TRBV6-5 to TRBJ1-2; D not certain. V dropped 6 bases and J dropped 0 bases, with 5 bases sitting between them. Germline assignment: CDR1 MNHEY and CDR2 SVGAGI. This CDR3 has 12 residues. In DNA, the CDR3 is TGTGCCAGCAGAGGGACTAACTATGGCTACACCTTC. Its translation: CASRGTNYGYTF.

The chain combines TRBV7-9 with TRBJ1-1; D uncertain. The CDR3 is 13 amino acids. The V end lost 7 bases, the J end lost 0 bases, and 9 bases lay between the germline ends. Per germline, CDR1 SEHNR and CDR2 FQNEAQ (reference sequence). CDR3 in DNA: TGTGCCAGCACCAATAGGGTGAACACTGAAGCTTTCTTT. Translation: CASTNRVNTEAFF. The full variable domain, rest sourced from reference TRBV7-9 and TRBJ1-1, is DTGVSQNPRHKITKRGQNVTFRCDPISEHNRLYWYRQTLGQGPEFLTYFQNEAQLEKSRLLSDRFSAERPKGSFSTLEIQRTEQGDSAMYLCASTNRVNTEAFFGQGTRLTVV.